This is a list of T cell receptor beta chains from one sample in a study of blood T cell repertoires in COVID-19. Measured with immunoSEQ multiplex PCR; TCRdb has only the in-frame clones, and not every one. The sample carries almost 65,000 clones, 80% to 90% recorded once. The sample taken for sequencing was peripheral blood. These receptors originate from a woman aged 55-69 years with COVID-19, enrolled during active disease. Both conserved end residues are part of each CDR3. The order of the fields is CDR3 length, V gene, J gene, clone size, D gene, CDR3 protein, CDR3 DNA. A D gene is named only where the DNA matches it firmly. A row's size may be missing; if present it is once, few, many or a size class.

16	TRBV7-2	TRBJ2-2	-	TRBD2	CASSFSSGSVTGELFF	TGTGCCAGCAGCTTCTCTAGCGGGAGTGTTACCGGGGAGCTGTTTTTT
13	TRBV10-3	TRBJ1-2	-	-	CATSTGSDYGYTF	TGTGCCACCTCGACAGGATCTGACTATGGCTACACCTTC
16	TRBV10-3	TRBJ2-3	-	-	CAIGGKGQSSTDTQYF	TGTGCCATCGGAGGTAAAGGACAGTCTAGCACAGATACGCAGTATTTT
17	TRBV11-3	TRBJ1-6	-	-	CASSLGQATSYNSPLHF	TGTGCCAGCAGCTTAGGACAGGCGACCTCCTATAATTCACCCCTCCACTTT
13	TRBV27	TRBJ2-7	-	-	CASSLWTDYEQYF	TGTGCCAGCAGTTTATGGACAGACTACGAGCAGTACTTC
12	TRBV15	TRBJ2-1	once	TRBD2	CATQGTSGRPFF	TGTGCCACCCAGGGGACTAGCGGGAGGCCGTTCTTC
16	TRBV7-9	TRBJ2-2	-	TRBD2	CASSRGTSGLAGELFF	TGTGCCAGCAGCCGCGGGACTAGCGGACTTGCCGGGGAGCTGTTTTTT
14	TRBV5-6	TRBJ2-7	-	TRBD2	CASRLGLADYEQYF	TGTGCCAGCAGACTAGGACTAGCGGACTACGAGCAGTACTTC
15	TRBV11-2	TRBJ2-5	-	TRBD2	CASSSIGLAEETQYF	TGTGCCAGCAGCTCTATTGGACTAGCGGAAGAGACCCAGTACTTC
16	TRBV7-9	TRBJ2-1	many	-	CASSLLGVSSYNEQFF	TGTGCCAGCAGCTTATTAGGGGTTAGCTCCTACAATGAGCAGTTCTTC
14	TRBV9	TRBJ1-6	-	-	CASSPRQANSPLHF	TGTGCCAGCAGCCCCCGACAGGCGAATTCACCCCTCCACTTT
13	TRBV3-1/TRBV3-2	TRBJ1-4	-	-	CASSQTFNEKLFF	TGTGCCAGCAGCCAAACATTTAATGAAAAACTGTTTTTT
14	TRBV5-8	TRBJ2-7	-	-	CASSLVAGKREQYF	TGTGCCAGCAGCTTGGTGGCAGGTAAACGCGAGCAGTACTTC
15	TRBV6-5	TRBJ2-5	many	-	CASSYEGDGQETQYF	TGTGCCAGCAGTTACGAAGGGGATGGGCAAGAGACCCAGTACTTC
14	TRBV10-3	TRBJ2-7	-	TRBD1	CAISEWDRVGGQYF	TGTGCCATCAGTGAATGGGACAGGGTAGGAGGGCAGTACTTC
12	TRBV5-6	TRBJ1-2	-	-	CASSLWSDGYTF	TGTGCCAGCAGCTTGTGGAGTGATGGCTACACCTTC
15	TRBV7-7	TRBJ2-5	-	TRBD2	CASSRGGLAEETQYF	TGTGCCAGCAGCCGAGGGGGACTAGCGGAAGAGACCCAGTACTTC
15	TRBV28	TRBJ2-7	-	-	CASSLSRGASYEQYF	TGTGCCAGCAGTCTTTCTCGGGGGGCATCCTACGAGCAGTACTTC
11	TRBV27	TRBJ2-5	-	-	CASSFEETQYF	TGTGCCAGCAGTTTCGAGGAGACCCAGTACTTC
13	TRBV13	TRBJ2-7	-	-	CASSQGDNYEQYF	TGTGCCAGCTCCCAAGGCGACAACTACGAGCAGTACTTC
14	TRBV20-1	TRBJ1-2	-	-	CSASPQGQGYGYTF	TGCAGTGCTAGTCCCCAGGGGCAGGGCTATGGCTACACCTTC
13	TRBV7-9	TRBJ2-3	-	TRBD1	CASSSQGPDTQYF	TGTGCCAGCAGCTCACAGGGGCCAGATACGCAGTATTTT
14	TRBV2	TRBJ2-4	-	-	CASSPTGGHNIQYF	TGTGCCAGCAGTCCAACTGGGGGACATAACATTCAGTACTTC
15	TRBV27	TRBJ1-4	-	-	CASSTSRAANEKLFF	TGTGCCAGCAGTACCTCCAGGGCCGCAAATGAAAAACTGTTTTTT
16	TRBV5-6	TRBJ1-6	-	TRBD1	CASGDDRGRQNSPLHF	TGTGCCAGCGGAGATGACAGGGGGCGTCAAAATTCACCCCTCCACTTT
13	TRBV7-9	TRBJ2-7	-	-	CASSSGNLDEQYF	TGTGCCAGCAGCTCAGGGAATTTAGACGAGCAGTACTTC
14	TRBV19	TRBJ1-2	-	-	CASSISSLRVDSTF	TGTGCCAGTAGTATATCCAGCCTCCGGGTTGATAGTACCTTC
16	TRBV27	TRBJ2-7	-	TRBD1	CASFPWGTGIIYEQYF	TGTGCCAGCTTCCCTTGGGGGACAGGAATTATCTACGAGCAGTACTTC
14	TRBV14	TRBJ1-3	-	-	CASSPYIAGNTIYF	TGTGCCAGCAGCCCTTACATAGCCGGAAACACCATATATTTT
13	TRBV7-2	TRBJ2-2	-	-	CASSYQNTGELFF	TGTGCCAGCAGCTATCAGAACACCGGGGAGCTGTTTTTT
14	TRBV30	TRBJ1-6	-	TRBD1	CAWSRQGVGSPLHF	TGTGCCTGGAGCAGACAGGGTGTAGGGTCACCCCTCCACTTT
14	TRBV28	TRBJ2-1	-	TRBD2	CASSLRVAGNEQFF	TGTGCCAGCAGTTTGCGGGTAGCGGGTAATGAGCAGTTCTTC
13	TRBV5-4	TRBJ2-7	-	TRBD2	CASRTSGTYEQYF	TGTGCCAGCAGAACTAGCGGGACTTACGAGCAGTACTTC
16	TRBV4-3	TRBJ2-1	-	-	CASSQDLRESGNEQFF	TGCGCCAGCAGCCAAGATTTACGGGAGTCGGGCAATGAGCAGTTCTTC
16	TRBV4-3	TRBJ2-3	-	TRBD1	CASSQDRETGADTQYF	TGCGCCAGCAGCCAAGATAGGGAGACAGGGGCAGATACGCAGTATTTT